These 5 T cell receptor beta chains came from one sample sequenced in a study of regulatory T cells in long-lasting Graves disease. With iRepertoire HTBI primers and Arm-PCR of CDR3 regions, TCR beta libraries were built. Using its own MiXCR run on the multiplex PCR reads, TCRdb lists one record per CDR3 protein. The profile shows roughly 450,000 distinct CDR3 sequences, less than 25% of them singletons. Stated time point: persistent/refractory GD, antithyroid drugs over 5 years with positive TRAb. With RNA extracted from PBMCs as input, the TCR library was made. The specimen was peripheral blood mononuclear cells (PBMCs), collected when the disease was refractory, from a patient treated with antithyroid drugs. These receptors were obtained from a female donor with Graves disease.

The chain employs TRBV6-9 and TRBJ2-2, with 9 bases aligning to TRBD1. The germline V gene encodes CDR1 MNHGY and CDR2 SVAAGI. The trim removed 3 bases at V and 1 base at J, leaving 3 bases unmatched. This CDR3 is built from 16 residues. The CDR3 here is CASSYRQGGNTGELFF. For the CDR3, the DNA is TGTGCCAGCAGTTACCGACAGGGGGGGAACACCGGGGAGCTGTTTTTT.

Details on this clonotype: An end of the junction does not agree with germline; a read error may underlie this. The gene calls are TRBV7-3 and TRBJ2-5; D is tentatively TRBD1 or TRBD2 (6 bases each). The CDR3 has 15 residues. Looked up from germline, CDR1 is SGHTA and CDR2 is FQGTGA. The DNA for the CDR3 is TGCGCCAGCAGCCCCCAGACAGGCAGGGGAGGGACCCAGTACTTC. Its translation is CASSPQTGRGGTQYF.

The chain couples TRBV6-2 or TRBV6-3 to TRBJ2-7; tentatively, D is TRBD1 or TRBD2 (6 bases each). The CDR3 loop spans 16 amino acids. From germline, CDR1 is MNHEY and CDR2 SVGEGT. The V and J ends lost 7 bases and 0 bases respectively, with 19 bases between them. The CDR3 here is CASTPPGAGSSYEQYF. DNA for the CDR3: TGTGCCAGCACTCCTCCGGGGGCGGGAAGCTCCTACGAGCAGTACTTC.

This clonotype appeared many times. This chain connects TRBV6-1 to TRBJ1-2; D perhaps matches TRBD1 (5 bases). Trimming shortened V by 5 bases and J by 8 bases, and 15 bases separated the two germline ends. The CDR3 extends over 13 amino acids. CDR1 is MNHNS and CDR2 is SASEGT in the germline V gene. CDR3 loop: CASSLQGTGGYTF. In nucleotides, the CDR3 is TGTGCCAGCAGTCTGCAGGGCACGGGGGGCTACACCTTC.

Of note for this clonotype: A much larger clone differs from this one at a single base, so this may be a read error. The V and J genes are TRBV6-2 or TRBV6-3 and TRBJ2-2; the match to TRBD2 covers 9 bases. Looked up from germline, CDR1 is MNHEY and CDR2 is SVGEGT. CDR3 size: 16 residues. V trimming: 5 bases; J trimming: 7 bases; junction bases outside the gene matches: 11. As DNA, the CDR3 is TGTGCCAGCAGTCACGCGGCTAGCGGGACGGGCGGGGAGCTGTTTTTT. The encoded protein is CASSHAASGTGGELFF.